The 7 T cell receptor beta chains presented below share a single source sample, sequenced in a study. TCRdb re-called the RT-PCR reads through MiXCR, storing one row per CDR3 protein. Altogether about 700,000 distinct CDR3 sequences are present, 13% to 15% being singletons, with the ten largest covering just over 3.5%. The sequencing input was memory CD4+ T cells from blood. The receptors come from a female donor in good health, serving as a healthy control.

This clonotype was detected many times. The chain employs TRBV6-5 and TRBJ1-1, with 7 positions matching TRBD1. CDR3 length: 13 amino acids. CDR1 is MNHEY and CDR2 is SVGAGI in the germline V gene. After removal of 5 bases from V and 6 bases from J, the junction contained 6 bases not matched to a gene. The CDR3 DNA is TGTGCCAGCAGTAGAGGGGGCAAGGCTGAAGCTTTCTTT. Protein sequence: CASSRGGKAEAFF.

The chain employs TRBV6-1 and TRBJ2-1, with 9 bases identical to TRBD2. Germline CDR1 is MNHNS and CDR2 is SASEGT. Trimming took 5 bases from V and 9 from J; bases not matched to a gene: 11. The CDR3 length is 15 residues. CDR3 sequence (DNA): TGTGCCAGCAGTTCGCTAGCGGGAAGTATTAGTGAGCAGTTCTTC. Its protein product is CASSSLAGSISEQFF.

This clonotype turned up a few times. This chain joins TRBV20-1 and TRBJ2-3; D is possibly TRBD1 (5 bases). With 1 base removed from V and 2 bases from J, the gap between germline ends came to 10 bases. CDR3 length equals 14 residues. CDR1 and CDR2 (germline): DFQATT, SNEGSKA (reference sequence). As DNA, the CDR3 is TGCAGTGCTAGAGGAGAGACAGTCACAGATACGCAGTATTTT. Its protein product is CSARGETVTDTQYF.

There are a few counts of this clonotype. V usage is TRBV7-9 and J usage is TRBJ2-4; D is unclear. The CDR3 length is 13 residues. V was shortened by 3 bases and J by 6 bases, with 9 bases between the two germline ends. Germline CDR1 SEHNR, CDR2 FQNEAQ (reference sequence). The CDR3 here is CASSLSGRNIQYF. Written as DNA, the CDR3 is TGTGCCAGCAGCTTGAGTGGCAGAAACATTCAGTACTTC.

The chain carries TRBV5-1 and TRBJ1-1; possibly TRBD1 for D (6 bases). V was shortened by 2 bases and J by 3 bases, with 17 bases between the two germline ends. The CDR3 has 16 residues. Germline loops: CDR1 SGHRS, CDR2 YFSETQ. DNA for the CDR3: TGCGCCAGCAGCTTATTCGGGGGCGGCACGTACACTGAAGCTTTCTTT. Its translation is CASSLFGGGTYTEAFF.

This chain uses TRBV14 with TRBJ2-7; tentatively, D is TRBD1 or TRBD2 (5 bases each). The germline CDR1 and CDR2 sequences are SGHDN and FVKESK. V was cut by 3 bases and J by 5 bases, with 11 bases left in between. This CDR3 is 13 amino acids long. CDR3: CASSHFPGHEQYF. DNA of the CDR3: TGTGCCAGCAGCCACTTCCCGGGGCACGAGCAGTACTTC.

This clonotype was seen ten or more times. This sequence joins TRBV4-3 and TRBJ2-1; D is possibly TRBD1 (6 bases). The germline V gene encodes CDR1 LGHNA and CDR2 YSLEER. The CDR3 loop spans 14 amino acids. V gave up 1 base and J gave up 6 bases, with 10 bases separating them. As DNA, the CDR3 is TGCGCCAGCAGCCAAGTCGCACAGGGCAATGAGCAGTTCTTC. Translated: CASSQVAQGNEQFF.